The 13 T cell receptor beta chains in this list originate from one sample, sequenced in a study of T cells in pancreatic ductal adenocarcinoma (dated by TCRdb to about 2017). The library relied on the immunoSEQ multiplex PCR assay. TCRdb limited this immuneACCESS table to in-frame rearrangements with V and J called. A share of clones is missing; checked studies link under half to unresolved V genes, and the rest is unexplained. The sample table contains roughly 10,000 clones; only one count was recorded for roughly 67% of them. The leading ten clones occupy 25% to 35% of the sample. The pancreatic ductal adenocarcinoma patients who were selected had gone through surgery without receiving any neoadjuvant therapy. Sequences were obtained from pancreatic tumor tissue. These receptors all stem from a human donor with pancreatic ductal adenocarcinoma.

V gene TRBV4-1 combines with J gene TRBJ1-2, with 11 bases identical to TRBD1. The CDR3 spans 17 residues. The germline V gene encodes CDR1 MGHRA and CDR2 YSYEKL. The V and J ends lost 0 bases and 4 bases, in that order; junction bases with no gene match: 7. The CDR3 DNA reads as TGCGCCAGCAGCCAAGACGGGACAGGGGGGCCTATCTATGGCTACACCTTC. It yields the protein CASSQDGTGGPIYGYTF.

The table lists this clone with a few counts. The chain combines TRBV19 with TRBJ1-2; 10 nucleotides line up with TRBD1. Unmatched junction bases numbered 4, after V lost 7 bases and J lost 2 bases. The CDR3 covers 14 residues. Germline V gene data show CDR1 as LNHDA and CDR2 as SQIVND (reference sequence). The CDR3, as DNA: TGTGCCAGTATACCGACAGGGGGCAACTATGGCTACACCTTC. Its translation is CASIPTGGNYGYTF. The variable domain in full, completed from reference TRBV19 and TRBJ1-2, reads DGGITQSPKYLFRKEGQNVTLSCEQNLNHDAMYWYRQDPGQGLRLIYYSQIVNDFQKGDIAEGYSVSREKKESFPLTVTSAQKNPTAFYLCASIPTGGNYGYTFGSGTRLTVV.

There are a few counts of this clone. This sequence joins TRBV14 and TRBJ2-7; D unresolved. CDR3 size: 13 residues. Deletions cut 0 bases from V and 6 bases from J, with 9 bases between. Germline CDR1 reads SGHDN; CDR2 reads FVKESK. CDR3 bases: TGTGCCAGCAGCCAAGATCCTTCTCCCGAGCAGTACTTC. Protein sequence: CASSQDPSPEQYF.

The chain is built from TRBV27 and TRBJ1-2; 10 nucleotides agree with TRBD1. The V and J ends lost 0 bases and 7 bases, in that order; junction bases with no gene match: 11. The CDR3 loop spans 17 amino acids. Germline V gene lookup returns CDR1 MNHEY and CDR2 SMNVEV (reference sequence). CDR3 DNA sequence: TGTGCCAGCAGTTTATCGCCCTTCGGGACAGGGGTCGGTGGCTACACCTTC. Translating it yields CASSLSPFGTGVGGYTF.

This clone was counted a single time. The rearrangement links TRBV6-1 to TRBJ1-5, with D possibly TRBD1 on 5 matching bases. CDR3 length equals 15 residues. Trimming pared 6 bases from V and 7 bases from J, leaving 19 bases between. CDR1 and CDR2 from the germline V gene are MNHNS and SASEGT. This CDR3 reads CASSPTSGALQPQHF. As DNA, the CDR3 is TGTGCCAGCAGCCCCACATCCGGGGCACTCCAGCCCCAGCATTTT.

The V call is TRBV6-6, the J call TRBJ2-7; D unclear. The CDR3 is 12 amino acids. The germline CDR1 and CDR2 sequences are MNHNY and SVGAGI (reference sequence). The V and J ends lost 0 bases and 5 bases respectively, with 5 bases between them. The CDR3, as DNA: TGTGCCAGCAGTTACTCGTTCGACGAGCAGTACTTC. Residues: CASSYSFDEQYF.

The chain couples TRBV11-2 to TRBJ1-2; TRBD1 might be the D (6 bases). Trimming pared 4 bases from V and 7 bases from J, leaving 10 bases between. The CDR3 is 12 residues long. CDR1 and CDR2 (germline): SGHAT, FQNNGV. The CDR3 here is CASSSTGFGYTF. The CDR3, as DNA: TGTGCCAGCAGCTCGACAGGTTTTGGCTACACCTTC.

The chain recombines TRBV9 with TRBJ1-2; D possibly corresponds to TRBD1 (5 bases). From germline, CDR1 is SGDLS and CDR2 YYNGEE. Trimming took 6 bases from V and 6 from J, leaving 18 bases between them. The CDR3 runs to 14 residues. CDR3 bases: TGTGCCAGCACCTCCCCAGGGCAGTGGAATGGCTACACCTTC. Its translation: CASTSPGQWNGYTF.

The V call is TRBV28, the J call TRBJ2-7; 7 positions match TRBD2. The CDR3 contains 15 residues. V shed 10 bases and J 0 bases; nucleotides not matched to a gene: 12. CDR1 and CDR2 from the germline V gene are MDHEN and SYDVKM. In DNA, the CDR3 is TGTGCCACCTATGTCGGGAGCGGGACCTCCTACGAGCAGTACTTC. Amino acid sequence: CATYVGSGTSYEQYF.

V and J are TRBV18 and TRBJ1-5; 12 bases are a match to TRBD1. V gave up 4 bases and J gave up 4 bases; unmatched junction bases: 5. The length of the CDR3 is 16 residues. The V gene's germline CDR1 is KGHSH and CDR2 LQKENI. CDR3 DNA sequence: TGTGCCAGCTCACAAGGGACAGGGGGCGGGAATCAGCCCCAGCATTTT. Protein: CASSQGTGGGNQPQHF.

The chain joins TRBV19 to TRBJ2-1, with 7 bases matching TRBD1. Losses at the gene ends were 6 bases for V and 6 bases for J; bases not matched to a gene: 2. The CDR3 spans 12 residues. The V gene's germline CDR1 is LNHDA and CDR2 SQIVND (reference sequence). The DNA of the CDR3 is TGTGCCAGTAGAGGGGGCCTCAATGAGCAGTTCTTC. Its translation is CASRGGLNEQFF.

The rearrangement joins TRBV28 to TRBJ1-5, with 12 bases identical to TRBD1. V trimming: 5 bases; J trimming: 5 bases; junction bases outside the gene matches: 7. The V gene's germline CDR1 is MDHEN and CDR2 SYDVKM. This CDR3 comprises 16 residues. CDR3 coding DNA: TGTGCCAGCAGTGAACCGGGACAGGGGGCTTATCAGCCCCAGCATTTT. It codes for CASSEPGQGAYQPQHF.

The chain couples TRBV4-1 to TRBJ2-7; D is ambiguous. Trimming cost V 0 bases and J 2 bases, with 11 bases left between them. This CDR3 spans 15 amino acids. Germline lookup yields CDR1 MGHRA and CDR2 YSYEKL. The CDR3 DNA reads TGCGCCAGCAGCCAAGATCCGCGGAACCCCTACGAGCAGTACTTC. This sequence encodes CASSQDPRNPYEQYF.